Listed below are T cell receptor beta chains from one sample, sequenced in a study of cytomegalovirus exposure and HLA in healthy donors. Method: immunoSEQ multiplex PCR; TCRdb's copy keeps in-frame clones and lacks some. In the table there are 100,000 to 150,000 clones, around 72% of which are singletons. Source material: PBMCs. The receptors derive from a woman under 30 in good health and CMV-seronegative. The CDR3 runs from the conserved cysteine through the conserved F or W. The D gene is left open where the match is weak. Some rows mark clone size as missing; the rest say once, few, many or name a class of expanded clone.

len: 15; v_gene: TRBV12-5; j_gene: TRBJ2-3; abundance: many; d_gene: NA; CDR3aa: CASALPGHSTDTQYF; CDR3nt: TGTGCTAGTGCCCTACCGGGACATAGCACAGATACGCAGTATTTT
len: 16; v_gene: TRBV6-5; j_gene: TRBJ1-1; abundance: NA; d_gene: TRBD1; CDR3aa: CASSYRPGTGMTEAFF; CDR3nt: TGTGCCAGCAGTTACCGTCCCGGGACAGGTATGACTGAAGCTTTCTTT
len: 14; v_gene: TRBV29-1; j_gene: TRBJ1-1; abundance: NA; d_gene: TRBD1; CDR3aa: CSVMGQGPGFEAFF; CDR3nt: TGCAGCGTAATGGGACAGGGGCCAGGTTTTGAAGCTTTCTTT
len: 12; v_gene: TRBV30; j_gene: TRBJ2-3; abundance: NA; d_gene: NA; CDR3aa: CAWAGQSDTQYF; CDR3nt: TGTGCCTGGGCAGGACAGTCAGATACGCAGTATTTT
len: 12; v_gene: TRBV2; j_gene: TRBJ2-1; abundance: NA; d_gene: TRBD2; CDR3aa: CASNGLAGVCFF; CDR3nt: TGTGCCAGCAACGGACTAGCGGGAGTCTGTTTCTTC
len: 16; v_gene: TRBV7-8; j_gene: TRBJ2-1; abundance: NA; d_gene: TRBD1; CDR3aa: CASSEPGQGSYNEQFF; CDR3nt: TGTGCCAGCAGCGAGCCGGGACAGGGATCCTACAATGAGCAGTTCTTC
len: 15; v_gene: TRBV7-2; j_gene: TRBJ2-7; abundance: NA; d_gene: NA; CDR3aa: CASSLVVESSYEQYF; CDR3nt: TGTGCCAGCAGCTTAGTAGTGGAGAGCTCCTACGAGCAGTACTTC
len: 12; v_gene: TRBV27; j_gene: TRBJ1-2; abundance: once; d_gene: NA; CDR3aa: CASRTPGSGYTF; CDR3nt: TGTGCCAGCAGAACTCCAGGTTCCGGCTACACCTTC
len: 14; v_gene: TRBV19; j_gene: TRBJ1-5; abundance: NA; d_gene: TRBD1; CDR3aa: CASSPGTGEQPQHF; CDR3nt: TGTGCCAGTAGCCCCGGGACAGGGGAACAGCCCCAGCATTTT
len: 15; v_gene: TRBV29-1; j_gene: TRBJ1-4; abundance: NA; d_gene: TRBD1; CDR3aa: CSVMTGGLSNEKLFF; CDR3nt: TGCAGCGTTATGACAGGGGGTCTCTCTAATGAAAAACTGTTTTTT
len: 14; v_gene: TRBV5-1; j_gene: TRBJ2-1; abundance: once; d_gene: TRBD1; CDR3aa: CASSLGTGYNEQFF; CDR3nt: TGTGCCAGCAGCTTGGGGACAGGGTACAATGAGCAGTTCTTC
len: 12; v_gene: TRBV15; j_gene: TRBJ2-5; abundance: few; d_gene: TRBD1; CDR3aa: CATGQGGETQYF; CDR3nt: TGTGCCACCGGACAGGGCGGAGAGACCCAGTACTTC
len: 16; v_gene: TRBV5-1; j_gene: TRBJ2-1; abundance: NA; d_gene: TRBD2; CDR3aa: CASARLESGRLNEQFF; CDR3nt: TGCGCCAGCGCCCGACTGGAAAGCGGGAGACTTAATGAGCAGTTCTTC
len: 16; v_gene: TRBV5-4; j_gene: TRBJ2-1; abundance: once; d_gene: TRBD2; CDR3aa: CASSSLAGGTYNEQFF; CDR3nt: TGTGCCAGCAGCTCCCTAGCGGGAGGAACTTACAATGAGCAGTTCTTC
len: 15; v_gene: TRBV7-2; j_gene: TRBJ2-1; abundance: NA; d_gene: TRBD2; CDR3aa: CASSQNRVAGEEQFF; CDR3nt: TGTGCCAGCAGCCAGAATCGGGTGGCGGGGGAGGAGCAGTTCTTC
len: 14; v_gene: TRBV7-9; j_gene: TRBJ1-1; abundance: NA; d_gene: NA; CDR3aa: CASSFSPEATEAFF; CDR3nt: TGTGCCAGCAGCTTTAGCCCCGAAGCCACTGAAGCTTTCTTT
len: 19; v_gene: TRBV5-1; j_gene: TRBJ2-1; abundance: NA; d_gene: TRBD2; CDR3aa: CASSLARASGRASYNEQFF; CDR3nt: TGCGCCAGCAGCTTGGCCAGGGCTAGCGGGAGGGCCTCCTACAATGAGCAGTTCTTC
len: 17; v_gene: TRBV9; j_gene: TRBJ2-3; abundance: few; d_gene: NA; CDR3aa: CASSVGAETEYTDTQYF; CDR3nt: TGTGCCAGCAGCGTAGGGGCCGAAACTGAATACACAGATACGCAGTATTTT
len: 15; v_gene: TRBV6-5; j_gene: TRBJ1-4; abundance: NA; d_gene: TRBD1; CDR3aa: CASSYSRDRAEKLFF; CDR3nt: TGTGCCAGCAGTTACTCGAGGGACAGGGCTGAAAAACTGTTTTTT
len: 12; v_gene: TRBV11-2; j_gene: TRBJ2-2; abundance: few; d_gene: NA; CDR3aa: CASSLFGGELFF; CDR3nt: TGTGCCAGCAGCTTATTCGGCGGGGAGCTGTTTTTT
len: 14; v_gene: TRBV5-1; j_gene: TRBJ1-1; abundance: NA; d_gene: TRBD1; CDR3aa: CASSLEGARTEAFF; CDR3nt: TGCGCCAGCAGCTTGGAGGGGGCGCGAACTGAAGCTTTCTTT
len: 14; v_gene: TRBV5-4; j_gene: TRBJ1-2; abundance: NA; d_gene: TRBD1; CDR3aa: CASSFPTTGHGYTF; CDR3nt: TGTGCCAGCAGCTTTCCAACGACAGGGCATGGCTACACCTTC
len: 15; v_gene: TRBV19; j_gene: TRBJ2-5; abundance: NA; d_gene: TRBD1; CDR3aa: CASRPDREAVETQYF; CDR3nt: TGTGCCAGTAGGCCGGACAGGGAAGCCGTCGAGACCCAGTACTTC
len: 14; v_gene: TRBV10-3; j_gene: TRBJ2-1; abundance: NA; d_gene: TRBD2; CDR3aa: CAISEGPAGNEQFF; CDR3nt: TGTGCCATCAGTGAGGGACCAGCGGGAAATGAGCAGTTCTTC
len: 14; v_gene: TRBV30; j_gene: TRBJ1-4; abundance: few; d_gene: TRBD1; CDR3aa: CAWSPGQGSEKLFF; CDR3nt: TGTGCCTGGAGTCCCGGACAGGGGTCCGAAAAACTGTTTTTT
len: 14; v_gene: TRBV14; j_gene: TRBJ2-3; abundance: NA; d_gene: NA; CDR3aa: CASSPGLWSDTQYF; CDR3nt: TGTGCCAGCAGCCCGGGTCTGTGGTCAGATACGCAGTATTTT
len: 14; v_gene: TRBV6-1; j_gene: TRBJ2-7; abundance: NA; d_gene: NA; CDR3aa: CASRAGVIPYEQYF; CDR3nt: TGTGCCAGCAGGGCAGGGGTAATCCCCTACGAGCAGTACTTC
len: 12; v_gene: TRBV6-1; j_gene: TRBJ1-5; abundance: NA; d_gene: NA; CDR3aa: CASRGGNQPQHF; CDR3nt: TGTGCCAGCAGAGGGGGCAATCAGCCCCAGCATTTT
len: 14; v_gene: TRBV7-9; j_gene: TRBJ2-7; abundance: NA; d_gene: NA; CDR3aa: CASSFGTGDYEQYF; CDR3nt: TGTGCCAGCAGCTTTGGGACGGGGGATTACGAGCAGTACTTC
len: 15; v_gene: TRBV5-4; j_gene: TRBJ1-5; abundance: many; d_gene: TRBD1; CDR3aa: CASSQGGQGDQPQHF; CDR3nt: TGTGCCAGCAGTCAGGGGGGACAGGGTGATCAGCCCCAGCATTTT
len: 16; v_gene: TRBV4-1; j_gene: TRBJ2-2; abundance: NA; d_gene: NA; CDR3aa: CASSQRSPPETGELFF; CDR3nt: TGCGCCAGCAGCCAGAGGTCGCCTCCGGAAACCGGGGAGCTGTTTTTT
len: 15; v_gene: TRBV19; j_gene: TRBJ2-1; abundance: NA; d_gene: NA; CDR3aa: CASSEQGGSYNEQFF; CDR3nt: TGTGCCAGTAGTGAACAGGGGGGGTCTTACAATGAGCAGTTCTTC
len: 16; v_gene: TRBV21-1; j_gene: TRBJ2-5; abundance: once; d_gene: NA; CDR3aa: CASSPSGAGHRETQYF; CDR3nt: TGTGCCAGCAGCCCTTCTGGAGCGGGACATCGAGAGACCCAGTACTTC
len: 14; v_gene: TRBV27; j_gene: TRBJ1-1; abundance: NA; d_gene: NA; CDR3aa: CASGPAAGNTEAFF; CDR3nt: TGTGCCAGCGGCCCTGCCGCGGGGAACACTGAAGCTTTCTTT
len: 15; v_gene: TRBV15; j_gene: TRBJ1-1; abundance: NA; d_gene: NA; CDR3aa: CATSRDSRTHDGAFF; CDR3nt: TGTGCCACCAGCAGAGATTCACGGACTCATGATGGAGCTTTCTTT
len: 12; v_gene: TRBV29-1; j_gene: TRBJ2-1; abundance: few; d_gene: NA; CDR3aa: CSVPGINNEQFF; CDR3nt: TGCAGCGTCCCCGGGATCAACAATGAGCAGTTCTTC
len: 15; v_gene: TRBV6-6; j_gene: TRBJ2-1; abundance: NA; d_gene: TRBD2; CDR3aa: CAVQPSGSSYNEQFF; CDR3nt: TGTGCCGTACAACCTAGCGGGAGCTCCTACAATGAGCAGTTCTTC
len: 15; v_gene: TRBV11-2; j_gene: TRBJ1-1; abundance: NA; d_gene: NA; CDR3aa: CASSLITSMNTEAFF; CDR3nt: TGTGCCAGCAGCCTCATAACTTCCATGAACACTGAAGCTTTCTTT
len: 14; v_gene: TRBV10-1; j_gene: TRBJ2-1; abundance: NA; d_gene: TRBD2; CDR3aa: CASSPSGSRNEQFF; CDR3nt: TGCGCCAGCAGTCCTAGCGGGAGTCGCAATGAGCAGTTCTTC
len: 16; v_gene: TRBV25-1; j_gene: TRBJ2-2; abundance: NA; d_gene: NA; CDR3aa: CASSDFTAENTGELFF; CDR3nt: TGTGCCAGCAGTGACTTCACCGCAGAGAACACCGGGGAGCTGTTTTTT
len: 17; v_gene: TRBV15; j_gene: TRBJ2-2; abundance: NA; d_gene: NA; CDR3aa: CATSRDLGRVMAGELFF; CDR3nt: TGTGCCACCAGCAGAGATTTAGGGCGGGTCATGGCCGGGGAGCTGTTTTTT
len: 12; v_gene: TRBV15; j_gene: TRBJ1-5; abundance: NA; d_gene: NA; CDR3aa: CATSEEVQPQHF; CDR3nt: TGTGCCACCAGCGAAGAGGTTCAGCCCCAGCATTTT
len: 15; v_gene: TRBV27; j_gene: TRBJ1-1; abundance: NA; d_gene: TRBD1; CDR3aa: CASSLTGGLGTEAFF; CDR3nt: TGTGCCAGCAGTCTGACAGGGGGCCTTGGCACTGAAGCTTTCTTT
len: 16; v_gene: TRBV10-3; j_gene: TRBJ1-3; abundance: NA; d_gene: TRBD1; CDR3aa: CAIRPGTGVTGNTIYF; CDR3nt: TGTGCCATCAGGCCCGGGACAGGGGTAACTGGAAACACCATATATTTT
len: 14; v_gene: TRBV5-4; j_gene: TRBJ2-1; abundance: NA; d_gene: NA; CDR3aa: CASSSNRAHNEQFF; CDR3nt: TGTGCCAGCAGCTCTAACAGGGCCCACAATGAGCAGTTCTTC
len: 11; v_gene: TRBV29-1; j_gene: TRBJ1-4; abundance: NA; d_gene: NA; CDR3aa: CSGGTAEKLFF; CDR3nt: TGCAGCGGCGGGACGGCGGAAAAACTGTTTTTT
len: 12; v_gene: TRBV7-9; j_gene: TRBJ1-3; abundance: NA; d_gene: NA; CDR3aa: CASSSIGNTIYF; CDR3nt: TGTGCCAGCAGCTCCATTGGAAACACCATATATTTT